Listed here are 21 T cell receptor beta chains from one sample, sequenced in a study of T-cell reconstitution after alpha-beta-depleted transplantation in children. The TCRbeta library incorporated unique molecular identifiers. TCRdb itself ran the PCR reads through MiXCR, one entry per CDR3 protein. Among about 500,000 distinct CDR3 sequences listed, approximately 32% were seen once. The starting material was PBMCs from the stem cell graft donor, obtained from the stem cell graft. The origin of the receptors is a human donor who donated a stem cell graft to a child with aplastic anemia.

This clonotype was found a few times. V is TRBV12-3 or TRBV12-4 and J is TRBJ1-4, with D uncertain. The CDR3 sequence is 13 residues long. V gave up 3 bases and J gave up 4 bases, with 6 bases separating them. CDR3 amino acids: CASSFGGNEKLFF. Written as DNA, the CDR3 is TGTGCCAGCAGTTTTGGCGGTAATGAAAAACTGTTTTTT.

The CDR3 sequence: CASSSAGQGASGELFF. CDR3 DNA sequence: TGCGCCAGCAGCTCGGCGGGACAGGGGGCTTCCGGGGAGCTGTTTTTT. This chain joins TRBV5-1 and TRBJ2-2; 12 bases map to TRBD1. The CDR3 is 16 residues long. The ends lost 3 bases at V and 6 bases at J; junction bases unmatched: 6. Germline V lookup: CDR1 SGHRS, CDR2 YFSETQ.

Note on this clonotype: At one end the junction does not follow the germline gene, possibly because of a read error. This CDR3 is CASSIQGNAEAFF. CDR3 nucleotide sequence: TGCGCCAGCAGCATACAGGGGAACGCTGAAGCTTTCTTT. This chain connects TRBV5-1 to TRBJ1-1; TRBD1 aligns across 7 bases. Looked up from germline, CDR1 is SGHRS and CDR2 is YFSETQ. The CDR3 is 13 amino acids.

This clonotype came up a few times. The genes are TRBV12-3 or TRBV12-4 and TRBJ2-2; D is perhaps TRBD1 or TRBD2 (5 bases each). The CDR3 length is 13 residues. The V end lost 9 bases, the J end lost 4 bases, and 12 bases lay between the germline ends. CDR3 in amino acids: CASKGPPTGELFF. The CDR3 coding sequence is TGTGCCAGTAAGGGACCTCCCACCGGGGAGCTGTTTTTT.

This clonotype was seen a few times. CDR3 amino acids: CAWSVGQGIQGEQFF. CDR3 in DNA: TGTGCCTGGAGTGTCGGGCAGGGGATACAAGGGGAGCAGTTCTTC. The V gene is TRBV30, the J gene TRBJ2-1, with D perhaps matching TRBD1 (6 bases). Germline V gene lookup returns CDR1 GTSNPN and CDR2 SVGIG (reference sequence). The CDR3 runs to 15 residues. Deletions cut 0 bases from V and 10 bases from J, with 19 bases between.

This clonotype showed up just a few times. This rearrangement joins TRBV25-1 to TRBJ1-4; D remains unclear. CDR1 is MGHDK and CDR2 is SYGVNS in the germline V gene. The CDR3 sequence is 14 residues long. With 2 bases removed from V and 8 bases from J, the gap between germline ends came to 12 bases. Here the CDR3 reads CASSEGEYHEKLFF. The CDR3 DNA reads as TGTGCCAGCAGTGAAGGGGAATATCACGAAAAACTGTTTTTT.

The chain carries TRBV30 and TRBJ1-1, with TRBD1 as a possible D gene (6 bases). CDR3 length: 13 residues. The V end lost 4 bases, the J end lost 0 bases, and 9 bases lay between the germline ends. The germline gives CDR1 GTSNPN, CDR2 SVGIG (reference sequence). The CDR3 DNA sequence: TGTGCCTGGACTACAGGGTTGAACACTGAAGCTTTCTTT. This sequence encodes CAWTTGLNTEAFF.

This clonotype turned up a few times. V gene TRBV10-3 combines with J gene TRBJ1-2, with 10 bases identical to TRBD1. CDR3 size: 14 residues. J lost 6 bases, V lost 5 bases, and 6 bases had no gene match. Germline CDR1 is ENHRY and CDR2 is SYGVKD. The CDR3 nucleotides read TGTGCCATCAGTTCCGACAGGGGGCTTAATGGCTACACCTTC. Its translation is CAISSDRGLNGYTF.

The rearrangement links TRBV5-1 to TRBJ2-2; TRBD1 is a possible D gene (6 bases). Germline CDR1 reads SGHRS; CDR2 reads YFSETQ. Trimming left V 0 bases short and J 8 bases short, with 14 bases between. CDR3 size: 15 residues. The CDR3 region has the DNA TGCGCCAGCAGCTTGGATAACAGGGTTCGAGGGGAGCTGTTTTTT. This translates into CASSLDNRVRGELFF.

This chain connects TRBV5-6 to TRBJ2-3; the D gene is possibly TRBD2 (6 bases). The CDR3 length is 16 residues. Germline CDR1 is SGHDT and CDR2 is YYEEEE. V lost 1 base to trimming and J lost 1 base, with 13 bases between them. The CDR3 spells CASSLLAGWGTDTQYF. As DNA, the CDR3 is TGTGCCAGCAGCTTGCTTGCGGGATGGGGCACAGATACGCAGTATTTT. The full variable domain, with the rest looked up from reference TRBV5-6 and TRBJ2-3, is DAGVTQSPTHLIKTRGQQVTLRCSPKSGHDTVSWYQQALGQGPQFIFQYYEEEERQRGNFPDRFSGHQFPNYSSELNVNALLLGDSALYLCASSLLAGWGTDTQYFGPGTRLTVL.

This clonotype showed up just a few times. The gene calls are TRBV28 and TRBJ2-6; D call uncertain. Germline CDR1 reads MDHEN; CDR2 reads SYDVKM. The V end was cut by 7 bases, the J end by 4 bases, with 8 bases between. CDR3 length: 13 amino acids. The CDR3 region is CASISPGANVLTF. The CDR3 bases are TGTGCCAGCATCTCCCCCGGGGCCAACGTCCTGACTTTC.

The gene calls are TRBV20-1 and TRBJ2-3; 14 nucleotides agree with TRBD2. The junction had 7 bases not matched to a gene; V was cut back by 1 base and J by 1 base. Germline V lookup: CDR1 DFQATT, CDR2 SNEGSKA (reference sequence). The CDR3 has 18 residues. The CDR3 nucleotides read TGCAGTGCTAGAGTGGGACTAGCGGGAGAAGGGGGCACAGATACGCAGTATTTT. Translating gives CSARVGLAGEGGTDTQYF.

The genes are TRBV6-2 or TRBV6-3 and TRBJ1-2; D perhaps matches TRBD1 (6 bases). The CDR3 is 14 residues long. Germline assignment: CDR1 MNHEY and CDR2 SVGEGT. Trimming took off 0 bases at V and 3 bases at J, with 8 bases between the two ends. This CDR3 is CASSYSPGDYGYTF. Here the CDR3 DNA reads TGTGCCAGCAGTTACTCTCCAGGGGACTATGGCTACACCTTC.

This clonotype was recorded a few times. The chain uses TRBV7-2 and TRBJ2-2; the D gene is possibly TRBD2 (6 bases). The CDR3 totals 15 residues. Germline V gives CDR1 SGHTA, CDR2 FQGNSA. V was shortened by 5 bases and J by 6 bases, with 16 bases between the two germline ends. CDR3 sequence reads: CASSGGPEGAGELFF. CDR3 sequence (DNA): TGTGCCAGCAGCGGTGGACCGGAGGGCGCCGGGGAGCTGTTTTTT.

The CDR3 DNA follows: TGTGCCAGCAGCGTACTAGCGGGAGGGATAACAGATACGCAGTATTTT. This sequence encodes CASSVLAGGITDTQYF. The chain is built from TRBV11-2 and TRBJ2-3, with 13 bases aligning to TRBD2. V was clipped by 5 bases and J by 3 bases; unmatched bases: 5. This CDR3 is built from 16 residues. Looked up from germline, CDR1 is SGHAT and CDR2 is FQNNGV.

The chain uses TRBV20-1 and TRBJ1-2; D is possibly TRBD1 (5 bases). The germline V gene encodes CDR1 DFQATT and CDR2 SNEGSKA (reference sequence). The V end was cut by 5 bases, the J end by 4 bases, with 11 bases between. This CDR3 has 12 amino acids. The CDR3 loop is CSAPTALYGYTF. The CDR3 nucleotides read TGCAGTGCTCCGACAGCCCTCTATGGCTACACCTTC.

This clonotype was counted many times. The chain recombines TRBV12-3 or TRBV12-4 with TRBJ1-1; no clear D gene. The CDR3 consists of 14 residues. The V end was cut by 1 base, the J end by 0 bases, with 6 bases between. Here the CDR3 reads CASSLVGMNTEAFF. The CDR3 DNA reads TGTGCCAGCAGTTTAGTAGGGATGAACACTGAAGCTTTCTTT.

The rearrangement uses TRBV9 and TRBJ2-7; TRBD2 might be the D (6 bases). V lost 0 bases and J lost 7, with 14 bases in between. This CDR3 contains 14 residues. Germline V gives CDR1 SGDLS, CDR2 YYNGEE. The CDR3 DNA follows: TGTGCCAGCAGCGTAGATAATTTGGGGGGAGAGCAGTACTTC. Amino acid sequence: CASSVDNLGGEQYF.

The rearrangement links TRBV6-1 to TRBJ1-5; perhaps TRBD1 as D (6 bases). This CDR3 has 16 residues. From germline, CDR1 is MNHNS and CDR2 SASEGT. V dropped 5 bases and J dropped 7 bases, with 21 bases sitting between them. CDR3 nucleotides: TGTGCCAGCAGTCCTCGGGGAGGGGGTTTACGGCAGCCCCAGCATTTT. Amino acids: CASSPRGGGLRQPQHF.

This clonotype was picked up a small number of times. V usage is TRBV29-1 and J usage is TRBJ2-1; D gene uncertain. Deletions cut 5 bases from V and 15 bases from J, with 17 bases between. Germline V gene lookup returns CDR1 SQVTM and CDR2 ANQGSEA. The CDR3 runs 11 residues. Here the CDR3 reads CSVNKPTSRFF. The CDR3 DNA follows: TGCAGCGTTAACAAACCTACAAGCCGGTTCTTC.

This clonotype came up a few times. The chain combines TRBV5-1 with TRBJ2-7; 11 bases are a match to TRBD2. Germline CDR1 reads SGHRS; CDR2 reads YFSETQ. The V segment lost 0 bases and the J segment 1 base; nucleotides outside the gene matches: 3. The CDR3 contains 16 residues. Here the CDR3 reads CASSLASGRLSYEQYF. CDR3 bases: TGCGCCAGCAGCTTGGCTAGCGGGAGGCTATCCTACGAGCAGTACTTC.